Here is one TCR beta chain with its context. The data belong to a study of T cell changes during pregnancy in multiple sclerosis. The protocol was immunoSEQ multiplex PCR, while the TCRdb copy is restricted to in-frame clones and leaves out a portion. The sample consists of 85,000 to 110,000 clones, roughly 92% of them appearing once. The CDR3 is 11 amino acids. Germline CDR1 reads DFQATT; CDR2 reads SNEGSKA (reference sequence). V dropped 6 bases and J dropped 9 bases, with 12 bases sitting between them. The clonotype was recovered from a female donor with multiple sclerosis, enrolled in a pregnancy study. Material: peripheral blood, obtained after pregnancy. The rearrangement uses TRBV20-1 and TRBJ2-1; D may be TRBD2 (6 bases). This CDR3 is CSAWGVGEQFF. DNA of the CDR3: TGCAGTGCCTGGGGGGTCGGTGAGCAGTTCTTC.